The next 21 T cell receptor beta chains were all read from a single sample in a study of T-cell memory formation after mild COVID-19. TCRdb called the 5' RACE reads again in MiXCR, with one record for every CDR3 protein. The sample contains some 200,000 distinct CDR3 sequences, 20% to 25% of which appear only once. The sequenced sample consisted of PBMCs or a T cell subset sorted from them (not recorded which). The receptors were gathered from an adult woman who had mild COVID-19 (a few samples of this study predate the infection). Cell type and time point are not known.

This chain links TRBV5-1 with TRBJ1-2, with D possibly matching TRBD1 (6 bases). V was pared by 4 bases and J by 10 bases, with 17 bases between. The CDR3 loop spans 13 amino acids. Per the germline V gene, CDR1 is SGHRS and CDR2 is YFSETQ. CDR3 nucleotides: TGCGCCAGCAGCGCGGCGACAGGTCTAGACTACACCTTC. Translating gives CASSAATGLDYTF.

This clonotype was counted between two and nine times. The chain couples TRBV7-2 to TRBJ2-7, with 7 bases aligning to TRBD2. With V trimmed by 8 bases and J by 4 bases, 11 bases remained unmatched. Germline-derived CDR1 and CDR2 are SGHTA and FQGNSA. CDR3 length: 14 residues. The CDR3 protein is CASRPAGLSYEQYF. The CDR3 DNA is TGTGCCAGCCGGCCAGCGGGACTCTCGTACGAGCAGTACTTC.

This clonotype was detected many times. V and J are TRBV7-9 and TRBJ2-7; the D gene is possibly TRBD2 (6 bases). V lost 1 base to trimming and J lost 3 bases, with 16 bases between them. Germline V gene lookup returns CDR1 SEHNR and CDR2 FQNEAQ (reference sequence). CDR3 size: 16 residues. The CDR3 loop is CASSLEGLADLYEQYF. The CDR3 DNA reads TGTGCCAGCAGCTTAGAGGGATTAGCGGACCTCTACGAGCAGTACTTC.

With regard to this clonotype: Since no conserved phenylalanine or tryptophan closes the CDR3, a read error is the likely cause. The chain couples TRBV5-1 to TRBJ1-2, with a weak D call TRBD1 (6 bases). Germline-derived CDR1 and CDR2 are SGHRS and YFSETQ. The CDR3 has 14 residues. V was cut by 4 bases and J by 6 bases, with 16 bases left in between. The CDR3: CASSTGWGRDGYTL. The CDR3 DNA reads TGCGCCAGCAGCACCGGATGGGGGCGGGATGGCTACACCCTC.

The gene calls are TRBV24-1 and TRBJ1-5; 9 bases are shared with TRBD1. Germline loops: CDR1 KGHDR, CDR2 SFDVKD. CDR3 size: 16 residues. J was trimmed by 3 bases and V by 6 bases; bases with no gene match: 8. Here the CDR3 DNA reads TGTGCCACCAGTCCGAGCGGACAGGGGAACAATCAGCCCCAGCATTTT. Translating gives CATSPSGQGNNQPQHF.

This chain connects TRBV4-2 to TRBJ2-1, with D hard to call. CDR1 is LGHNA, CDR2 YNFKEQ, per germline. Trimming left V 1 base short and J 3 bases short, with 10 bases between. CDR3 length: 15 residues. DNA for the CDR3: TGTGCCAGCAGCCAAGCGCTAGGAGACTACAATGAGCAGTTCTTC. It specifies CASSQALGDYNEQFF.

This clonotype was observed a handful of times. CDR3 nucleotide sequence: TGTGCCGGAGGAGGTAGCGGGGTTGACGAGCAGTACTTC. Translated, it gives CAGGGSGVDEQYF. J is TRBJ2-7 and V is TRBV10-3; 8 nucleotides match TRBD2. J gave up 5 bases and V 11 bases, and 11 bases lay outside the gene matches. Looked up from germline, CDR1 is ENHRY and CDR2 is SYGVKD. The CDR3 loop spans 13 amino acids.

The gene calls are TRBV11-2 and TRBJ2-5, with D tentatively TRBD2 (6 bases). V gave up 5 bases and J gave up 2 bases, with 21 bases separating them. This CDR3 contains 17 residues. Per the germline V gene, CDR1 is SGHAT and CDR2 is FQNNGV. CDR3: CASSELRLGGDQETQYF. CDR3 DNA: TGTGCCAGCAGCGAACTCAGATTGGGAGGAGATCAAGAGACCCAGTACTTC. The whole variable domain, remainder taken from reference TRBV11-2 and TRBJ2-5, is EAGVAQSPRYKIIEKRQSVAFWCNPISGHATLYWYQQILGQGPKLLIQFQNNGVVDDSQLPKDRFSAERLKGVDSTLKIQPAKLEDSAVYLCASSELRLGGDQETQYFGPGTRLLVL.

This clonotype has at least ten counts. This chain connects TRBV5-1 to TRBJ2-3; D not resolved. This CDR3 has 14 amino acids. Trimming cost V 6 bases and J 0 bases, with 11 bases left between them. Germline lookup yields CDR1 SGHRS and CDR2 YFSETQ. CDR3 sequence (DNA): TGCGCCAGCAACCGAGCGCGAAGCACAGATACGCAGTATTTT. It specifies CASNRARSTDTQYF.

The V gene is TRBV7-8, the J gene TRBJ2-7; D perhaps matches TRBD1 (5 bases). Trimming removed 0 bases at V and 0 bases at J, with 15 bases between. Germline V CDR1 and CDR2: SGHVS, FQNEAQ. The CDR3 spans 17 residues. The CDR3 sequence: CASSLAHETVTSYEQYF. CDR3 bases: TGTGCCAGCAGCTTAGCGCATGAGACAGTCACCTCCTACGAGCAGTACTTC.

CDR3 sequence reads: CASSFPLAGPEANTGELFF. The DNA of the CDR3 is TGTGCCAGCAGCTTTCCCCTAGCGGGACCAGAGGCGAACACCGGGGAGCTGTTTTTT. The chain carries TRBV7-2 and TRBJ2-2; 9 bases map to TRBD2. Germline-derived CDR1 and CDR2 are SGHTA and FQGNSA. CDR3 size: 19 residues. Trimming at V came to 3 bases and at J to 0 bases, leaving 11 bases not matched to a gene.

This clonotype showed up just a few times. The chain has TRBV20-1 and TRBJ2-1; possibly TRBD2 for D (6 bases). This CDR3 comprises 14 residues. The germline V gene encodes CDR1 DFQATT and CDR2 SNEGSKA (reference sequence). Trimming removed 5 bases at V and 0 bases at J, with 11 bases between. The CDR3 region is CSAGHGGSYNEQFF. The DNA of the CDR3 is TGCAGTGCTGGCCACGGGGGCTCCTACAATGAGCAGTTCTTC.

The genes are TRBV4-1 and TRBJ2-7; no definite D call. The CDR3 sequence is 14 residues long. Trimming removed 3 bases at V and 0 bases at J, with 9 bases between. CDR1 MGHRA and CDR2 YSYEKL come from the germline V gene. The CDR3: CASSHPGDSYEQYF. CDR3 bases: TGCGCCAGCAGCCACCCTGGGGACTCCTACGAGCAGTACTTC.

The chain combines TRBV18 with TRBJ1-1; possible D gene TRBD1, 5 bases. Germline CDR1 KGHSH, CDR2 LQKENI. The CDR3 extends over 14 amino acids. V was cut by 6 bases and J by 3 bases, with 14 bases left in between. This chain's CDR3 is CASSSQGGDTEAFF. CDR3 coding DNA: TGTGCCAGCTCGTCGCAGGGAGGAGACACTGAAGCTTTCTTT.

This chain links TRBV27 with TRBJ1-5; weak D call: TRBD1 (5 bases). CDR1 and CDR2 from the germline V gene are MNHEY and SMNVEV (reference sequence). V lost 4 bases, J lost 0 bases, and 16 bases lay in between. The CDR3 extends over 17 amino acids. CDR3 sequence (DNA): TGTGCCAGCAGTTCGGGGGAGGGCCTCTATAGCAATCAGCCCCAGCATTTT. It yields the protein CASSSGEGLYSNQPQHF.

V gene TRBV6-5 combines with J gene TRBJ2-1; 11 bases are a match to TRBD2. CDR3 length: 15 amino acids. With 6 bases clipped from V and 8 bases from J, the junction kept 9 bases outside the gene matches. The germline V gene has CDR1 MNHEY and CDR2 SVGAGI. The CDR3 nucleotides read TGTGCCAGCAGCAGACTAGCGGGGTCCCGGGATGAGCAGTTCTTC. This translates into CASSRLAGSRDEQFF.

This clonotype was observed a few times. The CDR3: CASSLEGVRSMNTEAFF. The DNA of the CDR3 is TGTGCCAGCAGTTTAGAGGGGGTAAGGAGCATGAACACTGAAGCTTTCTTT. The chain links TRBV27 to TRBJ1-1, with D tentatively TRBD1 (6 bases). The CDR3 consists of 17 residues. V was cut by 2 bases and J by 0 bases, with 16 bases left in between. Germline V gene lookup returns CDR1 MNHEY and CDR2 SMNVEV (reference sequence).

In this sample, this clonotype turned up a few times. V is TRBV4-1 and J is TRBJ1-4, with TRBD1 as a possible D gene (6 bases). V lost 2 bases and J 4 bases, leaving 11 bases between the germline ends. The CDR3 is 15 amino acids. CDR1 MGHRA and CDR2 YSYEKL come from the germline V gene. The CDR3 bases are TGCGCCAGCAGCCAACTGGACAGCCTTAATGAAAAACTGTTTTTT. It yields the protein CASSQLDSLNEKLFF.

V usage is TRBV27 and J usage is TRBJ2-7, with D perhaps being TRBD1 or TRBD2 (5 bases each). Trimming left V 5 bases short and J 2 bases short, with 7 bases between. Per the germline V gene, CDR1 is MNHEY and CDR2 is SMNVEV (reference sequence). The CDR3 length is 12 residues. DNA of the CDR3: TGTGCCAGCAGTACGGGACCCTACGAGCAGTACTTC. This codes for CASSTGPYEQYF.

The rearrangement joins TRBV14 to TRBJ1-1, with a possible D match to TRBD1 (6 bases). Germline lookup yields CDR1 SGHDN and CDR2 FVKESK. The CDR3 runs 15 residues. Trimming cost V 5 bases and J 0 bases, with 13 bases left between them. CDR3 coding DNA: TGTGCCAGCAGCTTATGGAACAGGGTGAACACTGAAGCTTTCTTT. Protein: CASSLWNRVNTEAFF.

The V and J genes are TRBV6-5 and TRBJ2-7, with 7 bases matching TRBD1. CDR1 and CDR2 (germline): MNHEY, SVGAGI. Trimming at V came to 6 bases and at J to 6 bases, leaving 11 bases not matched to a gene. The CDR3 is 14 residues long. In DNA, the CDR3 is TGTGCCAGCAGCCTAGTCGCAGGGGGATTCGAGCAGTACTTC. This encodes CASSLVAGGFEQYF.